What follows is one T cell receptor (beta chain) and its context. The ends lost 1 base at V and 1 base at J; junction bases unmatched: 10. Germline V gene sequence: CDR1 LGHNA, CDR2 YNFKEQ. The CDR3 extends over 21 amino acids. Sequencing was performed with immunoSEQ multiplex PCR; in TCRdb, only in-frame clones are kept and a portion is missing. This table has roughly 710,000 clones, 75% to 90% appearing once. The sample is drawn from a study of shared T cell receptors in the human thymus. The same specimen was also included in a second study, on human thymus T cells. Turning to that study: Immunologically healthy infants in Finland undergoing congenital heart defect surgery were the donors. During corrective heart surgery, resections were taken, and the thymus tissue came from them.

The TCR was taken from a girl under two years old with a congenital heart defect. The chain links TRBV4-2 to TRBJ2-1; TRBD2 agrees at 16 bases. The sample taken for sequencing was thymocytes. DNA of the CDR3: TGTGCCAGCAGCCAAGCCCGGGGACTAGCGGGGGGGTGGGGTTCCTACAATGAGCAGTTCTTC. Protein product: CASSQARGLAGGWGSYNEQFF.